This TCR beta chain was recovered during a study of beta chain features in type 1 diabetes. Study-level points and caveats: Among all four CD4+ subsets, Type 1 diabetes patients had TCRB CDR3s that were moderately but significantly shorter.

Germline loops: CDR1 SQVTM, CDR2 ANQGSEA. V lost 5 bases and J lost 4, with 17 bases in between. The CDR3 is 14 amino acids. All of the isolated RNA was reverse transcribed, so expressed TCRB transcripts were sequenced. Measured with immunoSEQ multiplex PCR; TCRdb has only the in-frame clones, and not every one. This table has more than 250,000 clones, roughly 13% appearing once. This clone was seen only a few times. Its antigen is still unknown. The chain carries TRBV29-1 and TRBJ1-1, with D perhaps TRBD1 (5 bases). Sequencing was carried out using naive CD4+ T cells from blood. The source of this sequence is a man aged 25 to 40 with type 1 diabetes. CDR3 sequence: CSVLVQGLVTEAFF. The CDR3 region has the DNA TGCAGCGTTTTAGTTCAGGGTTTGGTCACTGAAGCTTTCTTT.